This T cell receptor beta chain is drawn from a study of T cell changes during pregnancy in multiple sclerosis. This clone has more than one count but fewer than ten. Data came from immunoSEQ multiplex PCR; TCRdb stores just in-frame clones and leaves some out. The data hold roughly 48,000 clones, with 88% observed a single time. CDR3 length: 16 residues. The germline CDR1 and CDR2 sequences are SGHAT and FQNNGV. V was pared by 1 base and J by 1 base, with 4 bases of the junction left unmatched. The chain carries TRBV11-2 and TRBJ1-5; 7 nucleotides align to TRBD1. Sequencing was performed on CD4+ T cells from peripheral blood mononuclear cells, taken in the second trimester of pregnancy. The origin of this receptor is a female donor with multiple sclerosis, enrolled in a pregnancy study. CDR3 amino acids: CASSLGQGSSNQPQHF. The DNA for the CDR3 is TGTGCCAGCAGCTTAGGACAGGGTTCCAGCAATCAGCCCCAGCATTTT.